The rows below give T cell receptor beta chains drawn from one sample of a study of T cell repertoires in cytomegalovirus infection. TCRdb passed the reads through MiXCR, listing each CDR3 protein once. In the table there are about 490,000 distinct CDR3 sequences, 16% of which are singletons. The sequencing input was CD8+ T cells from PBMCs. The receptor set was obtained from a human donor in good health (CMV status not recorded). Some clones in this sample may be carry-over from other donors' samples. CDR3s leave out the opening cysteine and the closing phenylalanine or tryptophan. The listing skips clone size in some rows; elsewhere it reads once, few, many or a size class.

V	J	size	CDR3
TRBV27	TRBJ2-7	NA	ASSRAGAYYEQY
TRBV20-1	TRBJ2-7	many	SARDPGAIEQY
TRBV7-9	TRBJ1-1	many	ASTSEVTGGDTEAF
TRBV3-1	TRBJ2-1	NA	ASSLQVGHPGEQF
TRBV19	TRBJ2-7	many	ASSGSYEQY
TRBV7-9	TRBJ2-1	many	ASSFYRGLGDEQF
TRBV12-3/TRBV12-4	TRBJ2-1	many	ASSIRTNLNEQF
TRBV20-1	TRBJ2-6	NA	SARDQTGLGANVLT
TRBV7-9	TRBJ2-1	many	ASSFVGTTYNEQF
TRBV28	TRBJ1-6	NA	ASSLWVQGAYSPLH
TRBV28	TRBJ2-6	few	ASRGSGANVLT
TRBV7-9	TRBJ2-1	many	ASSPPGTGSYNEQF
TRBV6-4	TRBJ1-1	once	ASSGRTGTEAF
TRBV6-2/TRBV6-3	TRBJ2-3	many	ASGLWGTDTQY
TRBV13	TRBJ2-7	NA	ASSQDRGRAYEQY
TRBV25-1	TRBJ2-5	NA	ASSGSGTQETQY
TRBV19	TRBJ2-7	NA	ASTSDPGAYEQY
TRBV19	TRBJ2-1	few	ASSINNRRKVGNEQF
TRBV13	TRBJ2-1	NA	ASSRDGSSYNEQF
TRBV11-2	TRBJ2-5	few	ASSLDGQGGGETQY
TRBV7-6	TRBJ2-5	many	ASSYRPDRARAQY
TRBV19	TRBJ2-6	NA	ASSIVGPLGGNVLT
TRBV28	TRBJ2-7	NA	ASSEDRVLDEQY
TRBV24-1	TRBJ2-2	few	ATSGTPNTGELF
TRBV27	TRBJ2-7	NA	ASSSWTSGRIEQY
TRBV27	TRBJ2-7	many	ASASGRAYEQY
TRBV12-3/TRBV12-4	TRBJ2-1	many	ALSGEGHNEQF
TRBV7-2	TRBJ2-2	many	AGRVNTGELF
TRBV7-7	TRBJ2-7	many	ASSLEVGPSYEQY
TRBV10-1	TRBJ1-2	few	ASSENDGYGYT
TRBV19	TRBJ2-1	NA	ASSIRDYLRYNEQF
TRBV9	TRBJ1-1	NA	ASSLYNTGMNTEAF
TRBV7-2	TRBJ2-3	many	ASSLYRGGTSTDTQY
TRBV10-3	TRBJ2-1	many	AISEGGLVAQSSYNEQF
TRBV2	TRBJ2-1	NA	ASSEASGGKSATSYNEQF
TRBV3-1	TRBJ1-5	NA	ASSQGHPLRYSNQPQH
TRBV7-2	TRBJ2-7	many	ASSARDRDYEQY
TRBV10-3	TRBJ1-1	few	ASRLGAVNTEAF
TRBV20-1	TRBJ1-2	few	SAADGYGYT
TRBV4-3	TRBJ1-3	NA	ASSPSDRGPPYSGNTIY
TRBV27	TRBJ2-7	NA	ASSLSSTRVTYEQY
TRBV4-1	TRBJ1-5	many	ASSPTKVGGNQPQH
TRBV28	TRBJ2-7	NA	ASAFRDRRYEQY
TRBV13	TRBJ2-7	NA	ASSLQDRGYEQY
TRBV7-2	TRBJ1-6	many	ASSLEGGEGPELNNSPLH
TRBV3-1	TRBJ2-5	NA	ASSLLRGSPMEETQY
TRBV25-1	TRBJ1-5	few	ASSEWSDNQPQH
TRBV27	TRBJ1-2	NA	ASSADRARDGYT
TRBV7-9	TRBJ1-1	many	ASSAWDRVNTEAF
TRBV7-3	TRBJ2-7	NA	ASSLQGGGSVNEQY
TRBV9	TRBJ1-2	few	ASSQGSGDGYT
TRBV7-9	TRBJ1-2	few	ASSPGDRPNYGYT
TRBV6-5	TRBJ2-7	NA	TSSYTEGTYEQY
TRBV5-6	TRBJ1-1	NA	ASSFSNLWDRVDPNTEAF
TRBV7-7	TRBJ2-7	many	ASSLNPGQGYEQY
TRBV30	TRBJ1-1	few	AWAGTVIEAF